The following is a T cell receptor beta chain sequence with its context. The data stem from a study of control samples from healthy donors and cancer patients. Per germline, CDR1 MGHRA and CDR2 YSYEKL. The V and J ends lost 1 base and 4 bases respectively, with 13 bases between them. CDR3 length: 15 amino acids. Method: immunoSEQ multiplex PCR; TCRdb's copy keeps in-frame clones and lacks some. The table lists tens of thousands of clones, over 65% of them singletons. The source of this sequence is a woman between 45 and 60 years old with lung cancer. Input material: PBMCs. The chain recombines TRBV4-1 with TRBJ1-2; D unresolved. The CDR3 protein is CASSQGFEGPYGYTF. The CDR3 region has the DNA TGCGCCAGCAGCCAAGGTTTTGAGGGTCCCTATGGCTACACCTTC.